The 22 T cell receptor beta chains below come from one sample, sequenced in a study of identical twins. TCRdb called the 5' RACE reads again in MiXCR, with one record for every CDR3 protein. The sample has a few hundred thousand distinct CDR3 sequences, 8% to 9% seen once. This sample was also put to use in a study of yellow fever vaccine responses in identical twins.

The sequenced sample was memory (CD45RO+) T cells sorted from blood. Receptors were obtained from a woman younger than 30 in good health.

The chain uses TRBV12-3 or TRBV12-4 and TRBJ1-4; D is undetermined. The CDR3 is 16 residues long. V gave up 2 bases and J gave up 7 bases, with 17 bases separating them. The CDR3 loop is CASSLTASRIGEKLFF. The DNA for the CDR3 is TGTGCCAGCAGTTTAACAGCCAGCCGGATCGGTGAAAAACTGTTTTTT.

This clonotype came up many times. CDR3 residues: CASSLGVLGGNSNQPQHF. CDR3 bases: TGTGCCAGCAGCTTAGGAGTTCTCGGGGGGAACAGCAATCAGCCCCAGCATTTT. The rearrangement uses TRBV11-2 and TRBJ1-5; TRBD1 might be the D (5 bases). The V and J ends lost 1 base and 1 base respectively, with 17 bases between them. The length of the CDR3 is 18 residues. Germline CDR1 is SGHAT and CDR2 is FQNNGV.

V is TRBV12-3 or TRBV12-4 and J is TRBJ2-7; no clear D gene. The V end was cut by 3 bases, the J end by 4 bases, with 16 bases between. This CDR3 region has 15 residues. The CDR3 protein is CASSFVRSNEYEQYF. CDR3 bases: TGTGCCAGCAGTTTTGTACGGTCAAACGAGTACGAGCAGTACTTC.

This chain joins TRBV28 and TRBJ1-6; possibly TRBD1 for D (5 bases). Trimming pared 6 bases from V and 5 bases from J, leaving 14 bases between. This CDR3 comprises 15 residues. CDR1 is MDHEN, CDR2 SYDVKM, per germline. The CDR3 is CASRRPTGDNSPLHF. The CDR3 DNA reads TGTGCCAGCAGGAGGCCCACAGGAGATAATTCACCCCTCCACTTT.

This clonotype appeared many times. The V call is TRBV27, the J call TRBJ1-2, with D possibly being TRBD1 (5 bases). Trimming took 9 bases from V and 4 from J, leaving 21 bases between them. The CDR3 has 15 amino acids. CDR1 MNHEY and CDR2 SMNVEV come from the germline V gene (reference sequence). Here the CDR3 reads CASISGTTPIYGYTF. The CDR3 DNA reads TGTGCCAGTATTTCCGGGACGACCCCCATCTATGGCTACACCTTC.

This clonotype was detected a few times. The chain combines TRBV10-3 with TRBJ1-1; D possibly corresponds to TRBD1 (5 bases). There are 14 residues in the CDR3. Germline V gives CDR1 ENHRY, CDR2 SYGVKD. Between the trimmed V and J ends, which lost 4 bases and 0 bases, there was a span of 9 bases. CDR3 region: CAISVGGVNTEAFF. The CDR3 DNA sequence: TGTGCCATCAGTGTGGGGGGGGTGAACACTGAAGCTTTCTTT.

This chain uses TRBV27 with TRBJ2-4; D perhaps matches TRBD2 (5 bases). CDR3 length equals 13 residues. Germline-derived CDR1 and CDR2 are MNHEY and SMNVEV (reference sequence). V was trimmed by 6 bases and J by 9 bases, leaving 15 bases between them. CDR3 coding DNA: TGTGCCAGCAGGCGTGGCAGCGGAGTCATTCAGTACTTC. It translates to CASRRGSGVIQYF.

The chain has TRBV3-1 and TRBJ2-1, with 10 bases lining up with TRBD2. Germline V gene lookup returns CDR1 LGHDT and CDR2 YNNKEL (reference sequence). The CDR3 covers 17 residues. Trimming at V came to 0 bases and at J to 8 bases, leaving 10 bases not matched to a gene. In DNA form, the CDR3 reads TGTGCCAGCAGCCAAGATCTAGCGGGGGCGGGGGGGGATGAGCAGTTCTTC. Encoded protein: CASSQDLAGAGGDEQFF.

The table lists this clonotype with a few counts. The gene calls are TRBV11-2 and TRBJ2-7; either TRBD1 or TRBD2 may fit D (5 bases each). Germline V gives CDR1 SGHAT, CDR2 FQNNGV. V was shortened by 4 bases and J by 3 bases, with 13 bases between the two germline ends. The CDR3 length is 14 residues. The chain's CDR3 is CASSSGAVVYEQYV. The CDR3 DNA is TGTGCCAGCAGCTCCGGGGCTGTGGTCTACGAGCAGTACGTC.

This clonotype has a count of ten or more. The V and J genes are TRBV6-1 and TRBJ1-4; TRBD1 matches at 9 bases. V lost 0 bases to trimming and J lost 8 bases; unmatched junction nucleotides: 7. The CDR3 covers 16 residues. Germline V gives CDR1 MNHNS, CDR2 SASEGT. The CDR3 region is CASSEAPGTGMEKLFF. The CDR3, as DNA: TGTGCCAGCAGTGAAGCCCCCGGGACAGGGATGGAAAAACTGTTTTTT.

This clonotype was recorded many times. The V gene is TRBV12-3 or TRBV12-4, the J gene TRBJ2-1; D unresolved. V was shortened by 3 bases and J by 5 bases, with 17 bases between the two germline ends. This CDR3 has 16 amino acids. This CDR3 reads CASSFSAPIGDNEQFF. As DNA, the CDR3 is TGTGCCAGCAGTTTTTCCGCTCCCATTGGGGACAATGAGCAGTTCTTC.

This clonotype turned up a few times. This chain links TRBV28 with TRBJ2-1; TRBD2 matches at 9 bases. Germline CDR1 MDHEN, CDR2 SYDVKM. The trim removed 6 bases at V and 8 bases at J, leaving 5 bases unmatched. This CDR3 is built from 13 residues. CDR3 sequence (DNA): TGTGCCAGCAGACTAGCGGGCCTTGATGAGCAGTTCTTC. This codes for CASRLAGLDEQFF.

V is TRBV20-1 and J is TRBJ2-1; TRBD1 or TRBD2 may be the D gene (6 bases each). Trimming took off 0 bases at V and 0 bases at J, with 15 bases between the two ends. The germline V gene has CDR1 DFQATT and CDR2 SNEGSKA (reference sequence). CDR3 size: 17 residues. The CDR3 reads CSARETWGASSYNEQFF. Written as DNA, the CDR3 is TGCAGTGCTAGAGAGACCTGGGGGGCCAGCTCCTACAATGAGCAGTTCTTC.

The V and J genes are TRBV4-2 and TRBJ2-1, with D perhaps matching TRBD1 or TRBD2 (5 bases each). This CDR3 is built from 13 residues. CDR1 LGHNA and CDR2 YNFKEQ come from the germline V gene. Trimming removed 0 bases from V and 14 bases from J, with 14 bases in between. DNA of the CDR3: TGTGCCAGCAGCCAAGATGGGGACGGTTGGGAGTTCTTC. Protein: CASSQDGDGWEFF.

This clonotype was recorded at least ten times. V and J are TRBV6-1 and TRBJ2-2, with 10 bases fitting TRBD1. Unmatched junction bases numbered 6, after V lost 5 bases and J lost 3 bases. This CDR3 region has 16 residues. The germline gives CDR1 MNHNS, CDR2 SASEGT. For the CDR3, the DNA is TGTGCCAGCAGTAAATTTGGGACAGGGGACACCGGGGAGCTGTTTTTT. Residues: CASSKFGTGDTGELFF.

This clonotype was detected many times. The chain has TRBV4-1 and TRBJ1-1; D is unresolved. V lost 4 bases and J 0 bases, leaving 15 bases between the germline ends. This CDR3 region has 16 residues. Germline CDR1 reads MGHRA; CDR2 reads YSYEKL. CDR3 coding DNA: TGCGCCAGCAGCCCAATATTCGACAAACTGAACACTGAAGCTTTCTTT. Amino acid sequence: CASSPIFDKLNTEAFF.

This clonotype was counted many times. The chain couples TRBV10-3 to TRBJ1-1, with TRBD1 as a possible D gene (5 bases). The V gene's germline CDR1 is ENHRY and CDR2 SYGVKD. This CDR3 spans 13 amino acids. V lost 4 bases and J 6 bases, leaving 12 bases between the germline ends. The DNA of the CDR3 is TGTGCCATCAGTGTATTCAGGGTGTCTGAAGCTTTCTTT. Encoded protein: CAISVFRVSEAFF.

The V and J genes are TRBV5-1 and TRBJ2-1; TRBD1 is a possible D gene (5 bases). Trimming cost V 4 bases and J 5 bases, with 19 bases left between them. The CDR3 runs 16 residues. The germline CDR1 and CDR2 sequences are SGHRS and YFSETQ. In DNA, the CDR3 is TGCGCCAGCAGCCTCCTCACAGGTCGGACCAACAATGAGCAGTTCTTC. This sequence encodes CASSLLTGRTNNEQFF. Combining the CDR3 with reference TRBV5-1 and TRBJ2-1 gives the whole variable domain KAGVTQTPRYLIKTRGQQVTLSCSPISGHRSVSWYQQTPGQGLQFLFEYFSETQRNKGNFPGRFSGRQFSNSRSEMNVSTLELGDSALYLCASSLLTGRTNNEQFFGPGTRLTVL.

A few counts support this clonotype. The CDR3: CASSQVVVQGVLYF. The CDR3 DNA is TGTGCCAGCAGCCAAGTAGTCGTACAGGGGGTCTTATACTTC. This chain joins TRBV3-1 and TRBJ2-5, with 8 nucleotides matching TRBD1. The CDR3 is 14 residues long. Trimming cost V 1 base and J 14 bases; bases outside gene matches: 12. Germline values: CDR1 LGHDT, CDR2 YNNKEL (reference sequence).

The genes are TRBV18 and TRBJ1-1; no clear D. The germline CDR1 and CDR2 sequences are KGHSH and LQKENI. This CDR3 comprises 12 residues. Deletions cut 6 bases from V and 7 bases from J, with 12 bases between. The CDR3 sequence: CASSRESGEAFF. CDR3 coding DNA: TGTGCCAGCTCGAGGGAAAGCGGTGAAGCTTTCTTT.

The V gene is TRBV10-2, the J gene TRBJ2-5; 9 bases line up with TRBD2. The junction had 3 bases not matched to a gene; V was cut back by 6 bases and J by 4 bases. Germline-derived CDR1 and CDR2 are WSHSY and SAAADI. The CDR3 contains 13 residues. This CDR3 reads CASRAGLAETQYF. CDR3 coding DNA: TGCGCCAGCAGGGCGGGACTAGCAGAGACCCAGTACTTC.

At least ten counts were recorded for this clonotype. DNA for the CDR3: TGTGCCAGCAGCTCCCACTGGGGACTAGCGGCGAGTGAGCAGTTCTTC. Its protein product is CASSSHWGLAASEQFF. This chain connects TRBV5-6 to TRBJ2-1; 11 bases agree with TRBD2. Germline V gene lookup returns CDR1 SGHDT and CDR2 YYEEEE. Trimming removed 3 bases from V and 9 bases from J; junction bases left unmatched: 11. The CDR3 has 16 amino acids.